This is a list of T cell receptor beta chains from one sample in a study of CD8 T cells in Susac syndrome. Each CDR3 protein gets one entry after TCRdb re-called the immunoSEQ multiplex PCR reads with MiXCR. In the table there are more than 100,000 distinct CDR3 sequences, 95% to 96% of which are singletons. Sequenced sample: CD4+ T cells from PBMCs. These receptors all come from a human donor with Susac syndrome. Both conserved end residues are part of each CDR3. A D gene is named only where the DNA matches it firmly. Not every row has a clone size; where given, it reads once, few, many or a size class.

cdr3_nt,cdr3_aa,d_call,j_call,clone_size,v_call
TGCGCCAGCAGCTTGGCCCGGGCCGGGGAGACCCAGTACTTC,CASSLARAGETQYF,.,TRBJ2-5,.,TRBV5-1
TGTGCCAGCAGCCACTACAGTCCGAACACCGGGGAGCTGTTTTTT,CASSHYSPNTGELFF,.,TRBJ2-2,.,TRBV3-1
TGTGCCAGCAGCCAAGAATCACAGGGAAACACCATATATTTT,CASSQESQGNTIYF,.,TRBJ1-3,.,TRBV3-1
TGCGCCAGCAGCTGGGGACCGGGACAGACCTACGAGCAGTACTTC,CASSWGPGQTYEQYF,TRBD1,TRBJ2-7,.,TRBV5-1
TGTGCCAGCAGCCAGGGACGGCCCATGAACACTGAAGCTTTCTTT,CASSQGRPMNTEAFF,.,TRBJ1-1,.,TRBV7-2
TGTGCCAGCAGTTTGTTCACAGATACGCAGTATTTT,CASSLFTDTQYF,.,TRBJ2-3,.,TRBV12-3/TRBV12-4
TGTGCCAGCAGTTGGACAGATAGCAATCAGCCCCAGCATTTT,CASSWTDSNQPQHF,.,TRBJ1-5,once,TRBV11-2
TGTGCCAGCAGTTTAGTAACAGCGGATGGCTACACCTTC,CASSLVTADGYTF,.,TRBJ1-2,.,TRBV12-3/TRBV12-4
TGCAGTGCTTCACCGGGGGGACAGGGGCAAGAGACCCAGTACTTC,CSASPGGQGQETQYF,TRBD1,TRBJ2-5,.,TRBV20-1
TGCAGTGCTAGGGATCTAGCCATCAACAATGAGCAGTTCTTC,CSARDLAINNEQFF,.,TRBJ2-1,.,TRBV20-1
TGTGCCAGCAGTTCGGGGTGGGCTAGCGGAAGGGATACGCAGTATTTT,CASSSGWASGRDTQYF,TRBD2,TRBJ2-3,.,TRBV12-3/TRBV12-4
TGCAGTGCTAGAGATAAAGGGGCCGATGGCTACACCTTC,CSARDKGADGYTF,.,TRBJ1-2,.,TRBV20-1
TGTGCCACCAGCCCCCGGACTAGCTGGGAGACCCAGTACTTC,CATSPRTSWETQYF,TRBD2,TRBJ2-5,.,TRBV15
TGTGCCAGCAGCCCCCCAGGGGTCTTAGTCGAGCAGTACTTC,CASSPPGVLVEQYF,.,TRBJ2-7,.,TRBV5-6
TGTGCCAGTAAACCCCTCGACAGGGGAACTTATATTGAGCAGTTCTTC,CASKPLDRGTYIEQFF,TRBD1,TRBJ2-1,once,TRBV19
TGTGCCTGGAGTCCTTACAGAGGAGTAACTGGGACCGTCCCCTACGAGCAGTACTTC,CAWSPYRGVTGTVPYEQYF,.,TRBJ2-7,.,TRBV30
TGTGCCAGCAGTTCTCTAGCGCAGGGCGGGGAGCAGTACTTC,CASSSLAQGGEQYF,.,TRBJ2-7,once,TRBV2
TGTGCCAGCAGGAAGGGTGGCCAAGAGACCCAGTACTTC,CASRKGGQETQYF,.,TRBJ2-5,.,TRBV5-5
TGTGCCAGCTCACCTTACAAAGAGACCCAGTACTTC,CASSPYKETQYF,.,TRBJ2-5,.,TRBV18
TGCAGTGCAACCCCACTAGGGGGAGACGAGCAGTACTTC,CSATPLGGDEQYF,.,TRBJ2-7,.,TRBV20-1
TGCGCCAGCAGCTTGGAGTCCCCTCGGGGTACGCAGTATTTT,CASSLESPRGTQYF,.,TRBJ2-3,.,TRBV5-1
TGTGCCAGCAGCTCGACTAGCGGGAGGTACATTCAGTACTTC,CASSSTSGRYIQYF,TRBD2,TRBJ2-4,once,TRBV7-9
TGCGCCAGCAGCCTGGTCCACGGGGGTACCGTGAACACTGAAGCTTTCTTT,CASSLVHGGTVNTEAFF,.,TRBJ1-1,.,TRBV5-1
TGCGCCAGCAGCTCACTTACAGGGAACACTGAAGCTTTCTTT,CASSSLTGNTEAFF,.,TRBJ1-1,.,TRBV5-1
TGTGCCAGCCTATTTCCCGCCCTAGGGGGCAACTATGGCTACACCTTC,CASLFPALGGNYGYTF,TRBD1,TRBJ1-2,once,TRBV12-3/TRBV12-4
TGTGCCAGCAGCTTAGAAGTAGGTCGTAACACTGAAGCTTTCTTT,CASSLEVGRNTEAFF,.,TRBJ1-1,.,TRBV7-9
TGTGCCAGCAGTCCTAGGGCTCGGGCCGGGGAGACCCAGTACTTC,CASSPRARAGETQYF,.,TRBJ2-5,.,TRBV14
TGCAGTGCGGGGGACTCAACGACTTACAATGAGCAGTTCTTC,CSAGDSTTYNEQFF,.,TRBJ2-1,.,TRBV20-1
TGTGCCAGCAGCCCAAGCCCCGGGCCCTATTATGGCTACACCTTC,CASSPSPGPYYGYTF,.,TRBJ1-2,.,TRBV3-1
TGCAGCGTCGGGACATTCAGAGCTGGCGAGCAGTACTTC,CSVGTFRAGEQYF,.,TRBJ2-7,.,TRBV29-1
TGTGCCTGGCACAGGGACACTGAAGTTTTCTTT,CAWHRDTEVFF,.,TRBJ1-1,.,TRBV30
TGCAGTGCTAGATATAGCAATCAGCCCCAGCATTTT,CSARYSNQPQHF,.,TRBJ1-5,.,TRBV20-1
TGTGCCAGCAGTCTGACTAGCGGGAGAGACAATGAGCAGTTCTTC,CASSLTSGRDNEQFF,TRBD2,TRBJ2-1,.,TRBV6-5
TGCAGTGCACGGAGACAGGGGGGTAGCACAGATACGCAGTATTTT,CSARRQGGSTDTQYF,TRBD1,TRBJ2-3,.,TRBV20-1
TGCAGTGCCACGGACAGGAACTATGGCTACACCTTC,CSATDRNYGYTF,TRBD1,TRBJ1-2,once,TRBV20-1
TGTGCCAGCAGCGTGACAGGGCCGGGGCTAGCGGGAAACAATGAGCAGTTCTTC,CASSVTGPGLAGNNEQFF,TRBD2,TRBJ2-1,.,TRBV9
TGCGCCAGCAGCGGGGGACAGCTCTCCTACAATGAGCAGTTCTTC,CASSGGQLSYNEQFF,TRBD1,TRBJ2-1,.,TRBV5-1
TGCAGCGTTGATCGTTCGGATACGCAGTATTTT,CSVDRSDTQYF,.,TRBJ2-3,.,TRBV29-1
TGTGCCAGCAGCTCCCTCCCTGGCTCTGGGGCCAACGTCCTGACTTTC,CASSSLPGSGANVLTF,.,TRBJ2-6,.,TRBV7-9
TGTGCCAGCAGCACTACTAGCGGGGGAACCTACGAGCAGTACTTC,CASSTTSGGTYEQYF,TRBD2,TRBJ2-7,once,TRBV7-6
TGTGCCAGCAGTCGGAACCCGGTGGGGACCTACGAGCAGTACTTC,CASSRNPVGTYEQYF,.,TRBJ2-7,.,TRBV7-2
TGCAGCGTTGACGGGGGGTGGTTC,CSVDGGWF,TRBD2,TRBJ2-1,.,TRBV29-1
TGTGCCAGCAGCCTATCGACTAGCGGAAGCACAGATACGCAGTATTTT,CASSLSTSGSTDTQYF,TRBD2,TRBJ2-3,once,TRBV2
TGCGCCAGCAGCGTGGCAAGTCAGGGCACAGATACGCAGTATTTT,CASSVASQGTDTQYF,.,TRBJ2-3,.,TRBV5-1
TGTGCCAGCAGTTTGAAGGCGAACACTGAAGCTTTCTTT,CASSLKANTEAFF,.,TRBJ1-1,.,TRBV12-3/TRBV12-4
TGTGCCAGCAGTGGTATATACGAGCAGTACTTC,CASSGIYEQYF,.,TRBJ2-7,.,TRBV3-1
TGCGCCAGCAGCTTGGACTCCCGGGGGACCCAGTACTTC,CASSLDSRGTQYF,.,TRBJ2-5,.,TRBV5-1
TGTGCCAGCAGTTACGACAGGAGCAATCAGCCCCAGCATTTT,CASSYDRSNQPQHF,.,TRBJ1-5,.,TRBV6-2/TRBV6-3